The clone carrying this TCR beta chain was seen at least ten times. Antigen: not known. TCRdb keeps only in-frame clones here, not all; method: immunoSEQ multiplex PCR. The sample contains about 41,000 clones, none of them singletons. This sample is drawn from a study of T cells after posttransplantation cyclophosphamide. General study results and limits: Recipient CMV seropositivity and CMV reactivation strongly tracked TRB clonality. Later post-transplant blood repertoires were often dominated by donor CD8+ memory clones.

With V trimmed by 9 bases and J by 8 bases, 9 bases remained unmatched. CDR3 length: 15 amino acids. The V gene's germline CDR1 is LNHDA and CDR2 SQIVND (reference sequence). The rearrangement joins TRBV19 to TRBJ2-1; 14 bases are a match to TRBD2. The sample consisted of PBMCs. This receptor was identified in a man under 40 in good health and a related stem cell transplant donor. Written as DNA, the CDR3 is TGTGCCAGCAAGACTAGCGGGGGGGCCTGGGATGAGCAGTTCTTC. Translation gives CASKTSGGAWDEQFF.